Shown below are 16 T cell receptor beta chains from a single sample sequenced in a study of graft-versus-host responses after intestinal transplantation (dated by TCRdb to the early 2020s). Libraries came from the immunoSEQ multiplex PCR assay. The table was pulled from immuneACCESS by TCRdb, which kept in-frame rearrangements only. Such tables lose some clones; where checked, under half of the loss comes from unresolved V genes, and the rest has no known cause. The sample records roughly 90,000 clones, about 85% of which are singletons. The ten largest clonotypes hold 0.28% of the sample. For these receptors, no antigen is known. The time point label corresponds to: cells obtained before transplantation from donor or recipient. Sequencing used unstimulated CD4+ T cells sorted from spleen or lymph node cells, obtained before transplant. The receptors come from a human donor who was the organ donor for an intestinal transplant.

The rearrangement links TRBV7-3 to TRBJ2-5, with TRBD1 as a possible D gene (5 bases). The CDR3 is 14 amino acids. Germline CDR1 and CDR2: SGHTA and FQGTGA. V lost 0 bases, J lost 5 bases, and 10 bases lay in between. Here the CDR3 reads CASSLTGHIETQYF. The CDR3, as DNA: TGTGCCAGCAGCTTAACAGGACACATCGAGACCCAGTACTTC. Supplemented by reference TRBV7-3 and TRBJ2-5, the full variable domain reads GAGVSQTPSNKVTEKGKYVELRCDPISGHTALYWYRQSLGQGPEFLIYFQGTGAADDSGLPNDRFFAVRPEGSVSTLKIQRTERGDSAVYLCASSLTGHIETQYFGPGTRLLVL.

The chain links TRBV20-1 to TRBJ2-7; D is uncertain. CDR3 size: 9 residues. Per germline, CDR1 DFQATT and CDR2 SNEGSKA (reference sequence). V was cut by 5 bases and J by 6 bases, with 5 bases left in between. The CDR3 DNA is TGCAGTGCTGGGCGCGAGCAGTACTTC. This encodes CSAGREQYF.

The chain is built from TRBV5-6 and TRBJ2-1; 10 bases fit TRBD2. This CDR3 spans 18 amino acids. Germline V gene data show CDR1 as SGHDT and CDR2 as YYEEEE. The junction had 10 bases not matched to a gene; V was cut back by 4 bases and J by 0 bases. Here the CDR3 reads CASSHRLAGVLSYNEQFF. The CDR3 region has the DNA TGTGCCAGCAGCCATCGGCTAGCGGGAGTCCTCTCCTACAATGAGCAGTTCTTC.

This chain connects TRBV28 to TRBJ2-6, with 8 bases fitting TRBD1. This CDR3 has 18 amino acids. J lost 0 bases, V lost 4 bases, and 8 bases had no gene match. Germline V gene data show CDR1 as MDHEN and CDR2 as SYDVKM. The CDR3 loop reads CASSSPGQAGSGANVLTF. CDR3 bases: TGTGCCAGCAGTTCCCCGGGACAGGCTGGCTCTGGGGCCAACGTCCTGACTTTC.

Remarks on this clone: A read error is possible here, since a much larger clone lies one base away. The V gene is TRBV5-1, the J gene TRBJ2-7, with a possible D match to TRBD1 (6 bases). V lost 1 base and J lost 4, with 6 bases in between. This CDR3 spans 12 amino acids. CDR1 and CDR2 (germline): SGHRS, YFSETQ. CDR3 in amino acids: CASSLTGYEQYF. CDR3 DNA sequence: TGCGCCAGCAGCTTGACAGGGTACGAGCAGTACTTC.

The rearrangement uses TRBV5-6 and TRBJ2-7; the match to TRBD1 covers 7 bases. Germline lookup yields CDR1 SGHDT and CDR2 YYEEEE. CDR3 size: 14 residues. V trimming: 6 bases; J trimming: 3 bases; junction bases outside the gene matches: 9. The CDR3 is CASTLQGSLYEQYF. For the CDR3, the DNA is TGTGCCAGCACCCTACAGGGGAGTCTCTACGAGCAGTACTTC.

The chain couples TRBV5-5 to TRBJ1-1, with 10 bases lining up with TRBD1. CDR3 size: 14 residues. Germline CDR1 SGHKS, CDR2 YYEKEE (reference sequence). The V and J ends lost 0 bases and 6 bases, in that order; junction bases with no gene match: 2. CDR3 residues: CASSLGTGGAEAFF. The DNA for the CDR3 is TGTGCCAGCAGCTTGGGGACAGGGGGGGCTGAAGCTTTCTTT. The variable domain in full, with the rest retrieved from reference TRBV5-5 and TRBJ1-1, is DAGVTQSPTHLIKTRGQQVTLRCSPISGHKSVSWYQQVLGQGPQFIFQYYEKEERGRGNFPDRFSARQFPNYSSELNVNALLLGDSALYLCASSLGTGGAEAFFGQGTRLTVV.

V is TRBV7-9 and J is TRBJ2-3; TRBD2 matches 12 bases. Germline CDR1 and CDR2: SEHNR and FQNEAQ (reference sequence). The CDR3 runs 17 residues. The ends lost 4 bases at V and 6 bases at J; junction bases unmatched: 11. This chain's CDR3 is CASSSTGTSGRGDTQYF. In nucleotides, the CDR3 is TGTGCCAGCAGCTCGACGGGGACTAGCGGGCGAGGGGATACGCAGTATTTT.

J is TRBJ2-3 and V is TRBV7-8, with D unclear. The ends were cut back, 6 bases at V and 0 bases at J, with 13 bases in the middle. CDR1 and CDR2 (germline): SGHVS, FQNEAQ. This CDR3 contains 15 residues. CDR3 loop: CASRNRLTSTDTQYF. The DNA for the CDR3 is TGTGCCAGCAGAAACCGACTTACTAGCACAGATACGCAGTATTTT.

J is TRBJ1-5 and V is TRBV13; 11 bases align to TRBD1. J was trimmed by 11 bases and V by 0 bases; bases with no gene match: 6. This CDR3 has 15 residues. Germline assignment: CDR1 PRHDT and CDR2 FYEKMQ (reference sequence). In DNA, the CDR3 is TGTGCCAGCAGCTTAGGCCGGGACAGGGGGGTGTCCCAGCATTTT. Protein: CASSLGRDRGVSQHF.

The chain has TRBV6-5 and TRBJ2-1; 8 positions agree with TRBD1. The CDR3 has 15 residues. The J segment lost 2 bases and the V segment lost 6 bases, leaving 6 bases of the junction unmatched. Per germline, CDR1 MNHEY and CDR2 SVGAGI. The CDR3 DNA follows: TGTGCCAGCAGCCCCGACAGGGGACCCTACAATGAGCAGTTCTTC. It specifies CASSPDRGPYNEQFF.

The rearrangement links TRBV19 to TRBJ2-7; 7 bases are shared with TRBD1. The V and J ends lost 3 bases and 1 base, in that order; junction bases with no gene match: 12. CDR1 and CDR2 from the germline V gene are LNHDA and SQIVND (reference sequence). CDR3 length: 17 amino acids. The CDR3 DNA reads as TGTGCCAGTAGTATTCATAAGTCCGGGACAGCTTCCTACGAGCAGTACTTC. Translating it yields CASSIHKSGTASYEQYF.

The CDR3 reads CATSETGDEQFF. For the CDR3, the DNA is TGTGCCACCAGCGAAACAGGGGATGAGCAGTTCTTC. This sequence joins TRBV15 and TRBJ2-1, with TRBD1 matching over 7 bases. V lost 5 bases to trimming and J lost 8 bases; unmatched junction nucleotides: 3. The CDR3 consists of 12 residues. Germline CDR1 is LNHNV and CDR2 is YYDKDF (reference sequence).

The CDR3 is CASSYFSRTRGEQFF. The DNA of the CDR3 is TGTGCCAGCAGTTACTTCTCTCGGACTAGGGGTGAGCAGTTCTTC. The chain is built from TRBV6-5 and TRBJ2-1, with TRBD2 matching over 7 bases. With 1 base clipped from V and 9 bases from J, the junction kept 9 bases outside the gene matches. Germline CDR1 is MNHEY and CDR2 is SVGAGI. The CDR3 extends over 15 amino acids.

The V and J genes are TRBV18 and TRBJ1-1; no definite D call. Deletions cut 3 bases from V and 0 bases from J, with 8 bases between. CDR1 is KGHSH, CDR2 LQKENI, per germline. The CDR3 sequence is 14 residues long. The CDR3 spells CASSPGEMNTEAFF. For the CDR3, the DNA is TGTGCCAGCTCACCGGGAGAGATGAACACTGAAGCTTTCTTT.

As DNA, the CDR3 is TGCAGTGCGCGGATGGACACTGAAGCTTTCTTT. It codes for CSARMDTEAFF. The gene calls are TRBV20-1 and TRBJ1-1; unclear D gene. Germline V lookup: CDR1 DFQATT, CDR2 SNEGSKA (reference sequence). V gave up 6 bases and J gave up 3 bases, with 8 bases separating them. There are 11 residues in the CDR3.